Listed here is a single TCR beta chain. This specimen comes from a study of T cells after yellow fever vaccination. CDR1 is SEHNR and CDR2 is FQNEAQ in the germline V gene (reference sequence). Trimming removed 5 bases from V and 2 bases from J, with 16 bases in between. This CDR3 is 15 amino acids long. TCRdb analysed the 5' RACE reads with MiXCR anew, one entry per CDR3 protein. The sample has about 630,000 distinct CDR3 sequences; roughly an eighth are singletons. The source material was PBMCs, sampled on the day of the yellow fever booster vaccination. This rearrangement joins TRBV7-9 to TRBJ2-7; no firm D call. The clonotype comes from a man younger than 40 who received the YFV17D yellow fever vaccine. The CDR3, as DNA: TGTGCCAGCAGCGCACTACCGGGCCGAACCTACGAGCAGTACTTC. Amino acids: CASSALPGRTYEQYF.